The clone carrying this TCR beta chain was observed a single time. The CDR3 runs 15 residues. The germline CDR1 and CDR2 sequences are KGHSH and LQKENI. J gave up 6 bases and V 2 bases, and 8 bases lay outside the gene matches. The data derive from a study of blood T cell repertoires in COVID-19. Profiling relied on immunoSEQ multiplex PCR, and the TCRdb table lists in-frame clones only, not all of them. The profile covers more than 130,000 clones, with almost 90% appearing a single time and 8% to 11% taken by the ten largest. V gene TRBV18 combines with J gene TRBJ1-1; TRBD1 agrees at 8 bases. Sequenced sample: peripheral blood. The clonotype was recovered from a man aged 45-65 years with active or convalescent COVID-19. The CDR3 DNA reads TGTGCCAGCTCACCAAACAGGGGGTCCCCCCCTGAAGCTTTCTTT. Amino acids: CASSPNRGSPPEAFF.